This is a list of T cell receptor beta chains from one sample in a study of blood T cell repertoires in COVID-19. Here immunoSEQ multiplex PCR was the method, and the copy in TCRdb shows in-frame clones only, minus some. The data hold 150,000 to 200,000 clones, with around 90% observed a single time. Sample: PBMCs or T cells enriched from blood (not recorded which). These TCRs come from a young woman who had recovered from COVID-19. Each CDR3 is given with its conserved first and last residue. The D gene is left open where the match is weak. Size values are once, few and many counts, or a class for expanded clones, and some rows have none.

v_gene	abundance	j_gene	d_gene	CDR3aa	CDR3nt
TRBV10-3	NA	TRBJ2-1	TRBD2	CAISATSGSLNEQFF	TGTGCCATCTCCGCGACTAGCGGGAGTCTGAATGAGCAGTTCTTC
TRBV4-2	NA	TRBJ2-3	TRBD2	CASSQGLAGDRTDTQYF	TGTGCCAGCAGCCAAGGACTAGCGGGGGACCGCACAGATACGCAGTATTTT
TRBV11-2	NA	TRBJ1-1	NA	CASSLNWGRMNTEAFF	TGTGCCAGCAGCCTCAATTGGGGCAGGATGAACACTGAAGCTTTCTTT
TRBV27	NA	TRBJ1-2	NA	CASSPRTGLTGYTF	TGTGCCAGCAGCCCCCGAACAGGGCTTACTGGCTACACCTTC
TRBV7-9	NA	TRBJ2-5	NA	CASSLRSGETQYF	TGTGCCAGCAGCTTAAGGTCGGGAGAGACCCAGTACTTC
TRBV2	NA	TRBJ2-1	TRBD2	CASSDSRGGEATNEQFF	TGTGCCAGCAGTGATTCTCGGGGGGGTGAGGCCACTAATGAGCAGTTCTTC
TRBV25-1	NA	TRBJ1-1	NA	CASSWGGQGGGTEAFF	TGTGCCAGCAGCTGGGGAGGGCAGGGAGGCGGCACTGAAGCTTTCTTT
TRBV12-3/TRBV12-4	NA	TRBJ1-1	NA	CASNRPGETEAFF	TGTGCCAGCAACCGCCCTGGGGAGACTGAAGCTTTCTTT
TRBV3-1/TRBV3-2	NA	TRBJ1-2	NA	CASSQDIPITYGYTF	TGTGCCAGCAGCCAAGATATACCGATAACATATGGCTACACCTTC
TRBV2	NA	TRBJ2-1	TRBD2	CASNPLAGGLNEQFF	TGTGCCAGCAACCCGCTAGCGGGGGGGCTCAATGAGCAGTTCTTC
TRBV7-9	NA	TRBJ1-4	TRBD1	CASSFGGGGEKLFF	TGTGCCAGCAGCTTTGGAGGGGGCGGTGAAAAACTGTTTTTT
TRBV30	few	TRBJ2-2	TRBD1	CACFYGQGVTGELFF	TGTGCCTGCTTTTATGGACAGGGTGTCACCGGGGAGCTGTTTTTT
TRBV28	once	TRBJ2-1	TRBD2	CASSTIAGGPSNEQFF	TGTGCCAGCAGTACTATAGCGGGAGGGCCTAGTAATGAGCAGTTCTTC
TRBV14	NA	TRBJ1-2	TRBD1	CASSQSTGGAGYTF	TGTGCCAGCAGCCAAAGTACAGGGGGAGCGGGCTACACCTTC
TRBV28	NA	TRBJ1-2	NA	CASSTNYGYTF	TGTGCCAGCAGCACTAACTATGGCTACACCTTC
TRBV5-1	NA	TRBJ1-2	NA	CASTETDRGEANYGYTF	TGCGCCAGCACCGAGACGGACCGCGGGGAGGCTAACTATGGCTACACCTTC
TRBV23-1	NA	TRBJ1-5	TRBD1	CASSQSPPGQGPPPPHSNQPQHF	TGCGCCAGCAGTCAATCCCCACCGGGACAGGGCCCGCCACCACCGCATAGCAATCAGCCCCAGCATTTT
TRBV12-3/TRBV12-4	NA	TRBJ1-2	NA	CASSLRGLYGYTF	TGTGCCAGCAGTTTAAGGGGATTATATGGCTACACCTTC
TRBV15	NA	TRBJ1-2	NA	CATSRDLRDYGYTF	TGTGCCACCAGCAGAGATCTACGGGACTATGGCTACACCTTC
TRBV12-3/TRBV12-4	NA	TRBJ1-5	NA	CASSLQYQPQHF	TGTGCCAGCAGCCTTCAGTATCAGCCCCAGCATTTT
TRBV3-1/TRBV3-2	NA	TRBJ1-4	NA	CASSQVGGNEKLFF	TGTGCCAGCAGCCAAGTCGGCGGTAATGAAAAACTGTTTTTT
TRBV5-6	NA	TRBJ2-1	NA	CASSPQGNLLQFF	TGTGCCAGCAGCCCACAGGGTAACCTCCTCCAGTTCTTC
TRBV3-1/TRBV3-2	NA	TRBJ1-5	NA	CASSQGRQPQHF	TGTGCCAGCAGCCAAGGGAGGCAGCCCCAGCATTTT
TRBV7-2	NA	TRBJ2-3	TRBD2	CASSLGGGGGGTQYF	TGTGCCAGCAGCTTAGGTGGCGGGGGAGGAGGTACGCAGTATTTT
TRBV5-6	NA	TRBJ2-7	NA	CASSPYREPSYEQYF	TGTGCCAGCAGCCCTTACAGGGAACCCTCCTACGAGCAGTACTTC
TRBV9	NA	TRBJ1-5	NA	CASSIRDTGSQGNQPQHF	TGTGCCAGCAGCATTCGCGACACAGGGTCCCAAGGCAATCAGCCCCAGCATTTT
TRBV29-1	NA	TRBJ2-2	TRBD1	CSVEDGQGAGELFF	TGCAGCGTTGAGGATGGACAGGGCGCCGGGGAGCTGTTTTTT
TRBV7-9	NA	TRBJ2-5	NA	CASSFPGTQYF	TGTGCCAGCAGCTTCCCGGGGACCCAGTACTTC
TRBV5-1	NA	TRBJ2-7	TRBD1	CASSLGTGGMFAHEQYF	TGCGCCAGCAGCCTAGGGACAGGGGGCATGTTTGCCCACGAGCAGTACTTC
TRBV20-1	NA	TRBJ1-1	NA	CSASWSLEAFF	TGCAGTGCTAGTTGGAGTCTTGAAGCTTTCTTT
TRBV5-6	NA	TRBJ2-2	TRBD1	CASSLSGTGVTGELFF	TGTGCCAGCAGCTTGAGTGGGACAGGGGTCACCGGGGAGCTGTTTTTT
TRBV3-1/TRBV3-2	once	TRBJ2-2	TRBD1	CASSQVLGQGRNTGELFF	TGTGCCAGCAGCCAAGTCCTGGGACAGGGGAGGAACACCGGGGAGCTGTTTTTT
TRBV6-2/TRBV6-3	once	TRBJ1-6	NA	CASSTDISDSPLHF	TGTGCCAGCAGCACAGACATTTCGGATTCACCCCTCCACTTT